The 21 T cell receptor beta chains in this list originate from one sample, sequenced in a study of blood T cell repertoires in COVID-19. Repertoires were generated with immunoSEQ multiplex PCR, while TCRdb's copy carries only in-frame clones and drops some. Of 300,000 or so clones in the sample, 70% to 90% were seen once. The sample comprised PBMCs or T cells enriched from blood (not recorded which). The receptors come from a woman aged 25 to 39 who had recovered from COVID-19.

This chain uses TRBV29-1 with TRBJ1-1; 9 bases line up with TRBD1. The CDR3 is 13 residues long. Germline lookup yields CDR1 SQVTM and CDR2 ANQGSEA. V was pared by 6 bases and J by 6 bases, with 8 bases of the junction left unmatched. The chain's CDR3 is CSVTGTGQSEAFF. For the CDR3, the DNA is TGCAGCGTAACCGGGACAGGGCAATCTGAAGCTTTCTTT.

This chain joins TRBV18 and TRBJ1-2, with D possibly TRBD1 on 6 matching bases. The CDR3 sequence is 15 residues long. Trimming pared 1 base from V and 0 bases from J, leaving 9 bases between. The germline gives CDR1 KGHSH, CDR2 LQKENI. The DNA for the CDR3 is TGTGCCAGCTCACCACGAACAGGGTCTAACTATGGCTACACCTTC. Translating it yields CASSPRTGSNYGYTF. The full variable domain, its missing parts supplied by reference TRBV18 and TRBJ1-2, is NAGVMQNPRHLVRRRGQEARLRCSPMKGHSHVYWYRQLPEEGLKFMVYLQKENIIDESGMPKERFSAEFPKEGPSILRIQQVVRGDSAAYFCASSPRTGSNYGYTFGSGTRLTVV.

The genes are TRBV7-3 and TRBJ2-2; D may be TRBD1 (5 bases). Trimming took off 5 bases at V and 0 bases at J, with 16 bases between the two ends. The CDR3 has 17 residues. Germline V gives CDR1 SGHTA, CDR2 FQGTGA. This CDR3 reads CASSLQGRRANTGELFF. The CDR3 DNA follows: TGTGCCAGCAGCCTCCAAGGCCGCAGGGCGAACACCGGGGAGCTGTTTTTT.

The chain links TRBV7-3 to TRBJ2-2; a weak D match, TRBD1 (5 bases). The germline CDR1 and CDR2 sequences are SGHTA and FQGTGA. V gave up 5 bases and J gave up 6 bases, with 10 bases separating them. The CDR3 has 13 amino acids. CDR3 region: CASSPGWAGELFF. CDR3 nucleotides: TGTGCCAGCAGCCCAGGGTGGGCCGGGGAGCTGTTTTTT.

V is TRBV6-1 and J is TRBJ2-1, with 7 bases lining up with TRBD2. Germline V CDR1 and CDR2: MNHNS, SASEGT. The CDR3 has 14 amino acids. Trimming took 2 bases from V and 6 from J; bases not matched to a gene: 4. CDR3 amino acids: CASSELRGINEQFF. CDR3 nucleotide sequence: TGTGCCAGCAGTGAATTGCGGGGGATCAATGAGCAGTTCTTC.

CDR3 bases: TGTGCCAGCTCACCACCCCCCGTCGAGACCCAGTACTTC. This gives the protein CASSPPPVETQYF. This chain links TRBV18 with TRBJ2-5; D gene uncertain. The CDR3 runs 13 residues. Germline V gene lookup returns CDR1 KGHSH and CDR2 LQKENI. V dropped 0 bases and J dropped 5 bases, with 7 bases sitting between them.

V and J are TRBV7-3 and TRBJ1-1, with D hard to call. The CDR3 spans 14 residues. The V gene lost 4 bases and the J gene lost 3 bases, with 12 bases spanning the gap. Germline V CDR1 and CDR2: SGHTA, FQGTGA. CDR3 nucleotide sequence: TGTGCCAGCAGCTCCCACCTGGGAGACACTGAAGCTTTCTTT. Residues: CASSSHLGDTEAFF.

The chain has TRBV10-1 and TRBJ2-3; 7 nucleotides match TRBD2. The CDR3 sequence is 15 residues long. V trimming: 4 bases; J trimming: 1 base; junction bases outside the gene matches: 5. Germline assignment: CDR1 WNHNN and CDR2 SYGVQD (reference sequence). CDR3: CASSGAGPRTDTQYF. The CDR3, as DNA: TGCGCCAGCAGTGGAGCGGGGCCCCGCACAGATACGCAGTATTTT.

The V gene is TRBV28, the J gene TRBJ1-1, with 9 bases fitting TRBD1. This CDR3 region has 14 residues. J was trimmed by 1 base and V by 6 bases; bases with no gene match: 3. Germline V lookup: CDR1 MDHEN, CDR2 SYDVKM. CDR3 residues: CASRGTGWNTEAFF. Written as DNA, the CDR3 is TGTGCCAGCAGAGGGACAGGGTGGAACACTGAAGCTTTCTTT.

The chain employs TRBV13 and TRBJ2-5; 8 bases agree with TRBD2. Germline V gene lookup returns CDR1 PRHDT and CDR2 FYEKMQ (reference sequence). Unmatched junction bases numbered 9, after V lost 5 bases and J lost 4 bases. The CDR3 totals 15 residues. CDR3 sequence (DNA): TGTGCCAGCAGCGGCGGGGGGCCAGGTACAGAGACCCAGTACTTC. As protein: CASSGGGPGTETQYF.

This chain connects TRBV5-1 to TRBJ2-2; no firm D call. With 1 base removed from V and 0 bases from J, the gap between germline ends came to 10 bases. In germline, CDR1 is SGHRS, CDR2 YFSETQ. There are 16 residues in the CDR3. In DNA, the CDR3 is TGCGCCAGCAGCTTGCAGGCAGCTTCGAACACCGGGGAGCTGTTTTTT. Protein sequence: CASSLQAASNTGELFF.

V usage is TRBV7-2 and J usage is TRBJ2-3; D gene unclear. Germline V CDR1 and CDR2: SGHTA, FQGNSA. Trimming shortened V by 1 base and J by 3 bases, and 5 bases separated the two germline ends. The CDR3 sequence is 13 residues long. CDR3 residues: CASSLGRTDTQYF. The CDR3 nucleotides read TGTGCCAGCAGCTTAGGGCGGACAGATACGCAGTATTTT.

This sequence joins TRBV28 and TRBJ1-2; D gene unclear. Trimming took 7 bases from V and 3 from J, leaving 12 bases between them. This CDR3 has 13 residues. Germline loops: CDR1 MDHEN, CDR2 SYDVKM. CDR3 nucleotide sequence: TGTGCCAGCACCTCGGGCGGGGACTATGGCTACACCTTC. Protein: CASTSGGDYGYTF.

CDR3 sequence reads: CASSFGQTYSGNTIYF. For the CDR3, the DNA is TGTGCCAGCAGCTTTGGACAGACGTACTCTGGAAACACCATATATTTT. V usage is TRBV7-9 and J usage is TRBJ1-3; a possible D gene is TRBD1 (6 bases). Germline V gene data show CDR1 as SEHNR and CDR2 as FQNEAQ (reference sequence). With 3 bases removed from V and 0 bases from J, the gap between germline ends came to 12 bases. This CDR3 is 16 amino acids long.

The chain couples TRBV6-2 or TRBV6-3 to TRBJ2-1; TRBD1 agrees at 7 bases. The CDR3 has 15 residues. Germline V gene sequence: CDR1 MNHEY, CDR2 SVGEGT. The V and J ends lost 6 bases and 7 bases, in that order; junction bases with no gene match: 12. The CDR3 sequence: CASSNPGQNANEQFF. The CDR3, as DNA: TGTGCCAGCAGCAACCCGGGACAGAACGCTAATGAGCAGTTCTTC.

This clone was found a few times. This chain connects TRBV9 to TRBJ1-4; TRBD1 matches 10 bases. The CDR3 is made up of 17 amino acids. Germline trimming cut 3 bases from V and 0 bases from J; bases unmatched to any gene: 5. CDR1 is SGDLS, CDR2 YYNGEE, per germline. Written as DNA, the CDR3 is TGTGCCAGCAGCGGAGGACAGGGGGGAACAACTAATGAAAAACTGTTTTTT. Its translation: CASSGGQGGTTNEKLFF.

This chain uses TRBV7-6 with TRBJ2-7, with a possible D match to TRBD2 (6 bases). The ends were cut back, 2 bases at V and 2 bases at J, with 25 bases in the middle. The CDR3 has 19 amino acids. In germline, CDR1 is SGHVS, CDR2 FNYEAQ. CDR3 sequence: CASSLISPGGRGAAYEQYF. The CDR3 coding sequence is TGTGCCAGCAGCTTAATCTCCCCCGGAGGGAGAGGGGCCGCCTACGAGCAGTACTTC.

There are a few counts of this clone. The J gene is TRBJ1-2, the V gene TRBV27; tentative D call: TRBD1 (6 bases). The CDR3 totals 13 residues. Germline CDR1 reads MNHEY; CDR2 reads SMNVEV (reference sequence). Trimming stripped 7 bases from V and 3 bases from J, with 12 bases between. The CDR3 nucleotides read TGTGCCAGCACTGGGGGCACCGACTATGGCTACACCTTC. Its translation: CASTGGTDYGYTF.

This chain uses TRBV9 with TRBJ1-1, with a possible D match to TRBD1 (5 bases). The V gene's germline CDR1 is SGDLS and CDR2 YYNGEE. The CDR3 spans 15 residues. Trimming shortened V by 0 bases and J by 2 bases, and 11 bases separated the two germline ends. CDR3 in DNA: TGTGCCAGCAGCGTAGCTACAGGCCCTAACACTGAAGCTTTCTTT. Amino acids: CASSVATGPNTEAFF.

This chain joins TRBV27 and TRBJ2-4, with 7 bases identical to TRBD1. This CDR3 has 18 amino acids. V lost 5 bases to trimming and J lost 0 bases; unmatched junction nucleotides: 13. CDR1 is MNHEY and CDR2 is SMNVEV in the germline V gene (reference sequence). Here the CDR3 DNA reads TGTGCCAGCAGTGCCCTAACCGGGACAGCACTAGCCAAAAACATTCAGTACTTC. Translating it yields CASSALTGTALAKNIQYF.

V and J are TRBV9 and TRBJ2-2, with D possibly matching TRBD2 (5 bases). Per germline, CDR1 SGDLS and CDR2 YYNGEE. With 3 bases removed from V and 1 base from J, the gap between germline ends came to 19 bases. This CDR3 spans 18 amino acids. Here the CDR3 reads CASSAAGRWWGNTGELFF. As DNA, the CDR3 is TGTGCCAGCAGCGCCGCGGGTCGTTGGTGGGGGAACACCGGGGAGCTGTTTTTT.